Below, one TCR beta chain is given with its context. The target antigen is unknown. Using immunoSEQ multiplex PCR, the repertoire was profiled, and TCRdb retains in-frame clones only, with some absent. The sample consists of about 16,000 clones, around 80% of them appearing once. This entry belongs to a study of tumor-infiltrating lymphocytes in localized non-small cell lung cancer. Trimming left V 2 bases short and J 0 bases short, with 9 bases between. CDR3 length: 15 residues. Germline values: CDR1 MNHEY, CDR2 SMNVEV (reference sequence). Findings and limits, study-wide: T-cell fraction did not differ between immunotypes IM1 and IM2. Tumor T-cell fraction was not associated with recurrence-free survival. TCR sequencing covered a subset of patients with enough tissue.

The sequence derives from a human donor with non-small cell lung cancer. Sequencing was performed on lung tumor tissue. The genes are TRBV27 and TRBJ2-3; D is perhaps TRBD2 (5 bases). The CDR3 nucleotides read TGTGCCAGCAGTTTAGCTAGCCCTAGCACAGATACGCAGTATTTT. Its protein product is CASSLASPSTDTQYF.